Presented here are 13 T cell receptor beta chains from one specimen sequenced in a study of post-analysis software for immune sequencing data. Notes on the study in general: Patients used five TRBV segments, including TRBV5-6, TRBV5-1 and TRBV20-1, more often than controls.

Carried by the TCR beta cDNA libraries were unique molecular identifiers. TCRdb re-derived calls from the PCR reads in MiXCR, one entry per CDR3 protein. The sample includes about 560,000 distinct CDR3 sequences, roughly two fifths of them seen just once. For these receptors, no antigen is known. Sequences were obtained from blood. The receptors derive from a girl aged 5-17 years with multiple sclerosis.

There are a few counts of this clonotype. The chain links TRBV20-1 to TRBJ2-7, with TRBD2 as a possible D gene (6 bases). CDR1 and CDR2 from the germline V gene are DFQATT and SNEGSKA (reference sequence). Trimming cost V 1 base and J 3 bases, with 13 bases left between them. This CDR3 comprises 14 residues. CDR3 loop: CSARVSGRYYEQYF. CDR3 DNA: TGCAGTGCTAGAGTATCCGGGAGATACTACGAGCAGTACTTC.

This sequence joins TRBV4-1 and TRBJ2-4, with 9 bases matching TRBD2. The J call may be incorrect, as the DNA end agrees better with TRBJ2-7. The CDR3 length is 15 residues. Germline values: CDR1 MGHRA, CDR2 YSYEKL. In DNA, the CDR3 is TGCGCCAGCAGCACCCCAGCGGGGGGCCCTAACGAGCAGTACTTC. It codes for CASSTPAGGPNEQYF.

V gene TRBV9 combines with J gene TRBJ2-1; TRBD2 matches at 7 bases. The germline V gene encodes CDR1 SGDLS and CDR2 YYNGEE. V was clipped by 4 bases and J by 6 bases; unmatched bases: 10. This CDR3 region has 15 residues. The CDR3 DNA follows: TGTGCCAGCAGCCCCCACCCGCGCGGGAGCAATGAGCAGTTCTTC. Translation: CASSPHPRGSNEQFF.

This clonotype was counted a few times. The V and J genes are TRBV20-1 and TRBJ2-4; D gene ambiguous. In germline, CDR1 is DFQATT, CDR2 SNEGSKA (reference sequence). The CDR3 covers 17 residues. Trimming cost V 0 bases and J 3 bases, with 18 bases left between them. The CDR3 DNA sequence: TGCAGTGCTAGAGATCATCAAGGGTCTAAAATCAAAAACATTCAGTACTTC. This encodes CSARDHQGSKIKNIQYF.

This chain links TRBV5-1 with TRBJ2-1; 9 nucleotides agree with TRBD2. Germline V gene data show CDR1 as SGHRS and CDR2 as YFSETQ. This CDR3 region has 18 residues. V dropped 4 bases and J dropped 0; count of bases not matched to a gene: 11. CDR3 sequence: CASSRGTSLPSSYNEQFF. CDR3 nucleotides: TGCGCCAGCAGCCGGGGGACTAGCCTGCCTAGCTCCTACAATGAGCAGTTCTTC. Full variable domain (remainder filled in from reference TRBV5-1 and TRBJ2-1): KAGVTQTPRYLIKTRGQQVTLSCSPISGHRSVSWYQQTPGQGLQFLFEYFSETQRNKGNFPGRFSGRQFSNSRSEMNVSTLELGDSALYLCASSRGTSLPSSYNEQFFGPGTRLTVL.

V usage is TRBV11-3 and J usage is TRBJ2-1; perhaps TRBD2 as D (6 bases). Germline CDR1 reads SGHNT; CDR2 reads YENEEA. Trimming shortened V by 1 base and J by 0 bases, and 19 bases separated the two germline ends. The CDR3 is 19 amino acids. CDR3 DNA: TGTGCCAGCAGCTTAGTTAAGGTCAGCGGGCCGAGCTCCTACAATGAGCAGTTCTTC. Its translation: CASSLVKVSGPSSYNEQFF.

The table lists this clonotype with a few counts. This chain uses TRBV29-1 with TRBJ2-7, with a possible D match to TRBD1 (6 bases). The germline V gene encodes CDR1 SQVTM and CDR2 ANQGSEA. There are 13 residues in the CDR3. V lost 4 bases to trimming and J lost 2 bases, with 12 bases between them. This CDR3 is CSVAPGHTYEQYF. The CDR3 DNA sequence: TGCAGCGTTGCCCCGGGACATACCTACGAGCAGTACTTC.

This clonotype has more than one count but fewer than ten. V and J are TRBV4-1 and TRBJ2-4; D unclear. V was shortened by 0 bases and J by 4 bases, with 10 bases between the two germline ends. This CDR3 spans 15 amino acids. Germline lookup yields CDR1 MGHRA and CDR2 YSYEKL. This CDR3 reads CASSQDRNGKNIQYF. The DNA for the CDR3 is TGCGCCAGCAGCCAAGATCGGAACGGAAAAAACATTCAGTACTTC.

This clonotype was found many times. The V call is TRBV29-1, the J call TRBJ2-5; no clear D. The CDR3 length is 11 residues. Germline V gene data show CDR1 as SQVTM and CDR2 as ANQGSEA. V dropped 4 bases and J dropped 5 bases, with 8 bases sitting between them. Written as DNA, the CDR3 is TGCAGCGTTGGAGAGGCCGAGACCCAGTACTTC. This translates into CSVGEAETQYF.

The rearrangement joins TRBV6-1 to TRBJ2-3; D may be TRBD1 or TRBD2 (6 bases each). Trimming removed 1 base at V and 3 bases at J, with 17 bases between. The germline gives CDR1 MNHNS, CDR2 SASEGT. The CDR3 totals 17 residues. CDR3 nucleotide sequence: TGTGCCAGCAGTGAAGAAGTGGGGGCTAGCGTTACAGATACGCAGTATTTT. Amino acid sequence: CASSEEVGASVTDTQYF.

This clonotype occurred a few times. The gene calls are TRBV4-1 and TRBJ2-7, with TRBD1 as a possible D gene (6 bases). This CDR3 comprises 14 residues. CDR1 MGHRA and CDR2 YSYEKL come from the germline V gene. Trimming took 1 base from V and 3 from J, leaving 10 bases between them. The CDR3 DNA sequence: TGCGCCAGCAGCCAAGTACAGGGCAGCTACGAGCAGTACTTC. Protein sequence: CASSQVQGSYEQYF.

On this clonotype itself: Mismatch with germline at one junction end may stem from a read error. The gene calls are TRBV6-5 and TRBJ2-1; D could derive from TRBD1 or TRBD2 (5 bases each). Germline V gives CDR1 MNHEY, CDR2 SVGAGI. The CDR3 has 16 residues. The CDR3 region is CASSPTVSSSYNEQFF. The CDR3, as DNA: TGTGCCAGCAGCCCGACAGTTTCTAGCTCCTACAACGAGCAGTTCTTC.

This chain joins TRBV7-2 and TRBJ2-5, with D perhaps TRBD1 (8 bases). V shed 2 bases and J shed 4 bases, with 14 bases lying between them. Germline V gene lookup returns CDR1 SGHTA and CDR2 FQGNSA. The CDR3 contains 15 residues. In DNA form, the CDR3 reads TGTGCCAGCAGCTTACACAGGGGGGAGGGAGAGACCCAGTACTTC. This translates into CASSLHRGEGETQYF. The whole variable domain, filled in from reference TRBV7-2 and TRBJ2-5, reads GAGVSQSPSNKVTEKGKDVELRCDPISGHTALYWYRQSLGQGLEFLIYFQGNSAPDKSGLPSDRFSAERTGGSVSTLTIQRTQQEDSAVYLCASSLHRGEGETQYFGPGTRLLVL.